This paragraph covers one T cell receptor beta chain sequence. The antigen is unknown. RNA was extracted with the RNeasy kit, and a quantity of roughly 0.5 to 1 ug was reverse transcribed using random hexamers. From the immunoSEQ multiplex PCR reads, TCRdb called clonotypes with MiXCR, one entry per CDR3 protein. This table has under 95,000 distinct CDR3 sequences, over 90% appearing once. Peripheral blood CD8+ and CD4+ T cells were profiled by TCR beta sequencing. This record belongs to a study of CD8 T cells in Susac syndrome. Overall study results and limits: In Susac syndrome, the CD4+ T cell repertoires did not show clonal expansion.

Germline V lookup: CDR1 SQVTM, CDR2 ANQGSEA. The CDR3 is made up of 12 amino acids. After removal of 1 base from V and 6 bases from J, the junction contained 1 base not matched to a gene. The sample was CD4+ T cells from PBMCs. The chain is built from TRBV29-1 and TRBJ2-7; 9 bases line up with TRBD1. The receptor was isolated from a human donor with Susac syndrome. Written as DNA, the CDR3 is TGCAGCGTTGAAGGGACAGGGGTCGAGCAGTACTTC. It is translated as CSVEGTGVEQYF.